This T cell receptor beta chain was profiled in a study of T cell repertoires in cytomegalovirus infection. Trimming left V 0 bases short and J 9 bases short, with 14 bases between. Germline V gene data show CDR1 as SEHNR and CDR2 as FQNEAQ (reference sequence). The CDR3 consists of 15 residues. TCRdb re-derived calls from the reads in MiXCR, one entry per CDR3 protein. The sample shows 600,000 to 800,000 distinct CDR3 sequences, less than 25% of them seen only once. Input material: CD8+ T cells from PBMCs. This clonotype was obtained from a human donor in good health (CMV status not recorded). Some clones in this sample may be carry-over from other donors' samples. The V call is TRBV7-9, the J call TRBJ1-4; no firm D call. CDR3 sequence reads: CASSLALGPDKKLFF. The DNA of the CDR3 is TGTGCCAGCAGCTTAGCACTGGGTCCGGATAAAAAACTGTTTTTT.